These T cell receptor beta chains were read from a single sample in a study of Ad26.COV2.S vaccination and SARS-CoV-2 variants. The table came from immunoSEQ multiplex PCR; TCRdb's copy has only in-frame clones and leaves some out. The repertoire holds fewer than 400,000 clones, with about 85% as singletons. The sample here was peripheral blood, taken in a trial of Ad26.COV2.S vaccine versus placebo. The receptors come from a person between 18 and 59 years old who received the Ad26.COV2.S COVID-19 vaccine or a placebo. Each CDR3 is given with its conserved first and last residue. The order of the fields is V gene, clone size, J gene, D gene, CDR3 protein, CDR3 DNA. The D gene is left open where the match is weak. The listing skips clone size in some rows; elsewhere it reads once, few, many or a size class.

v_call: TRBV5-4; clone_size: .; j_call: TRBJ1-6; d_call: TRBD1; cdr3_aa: CASSSGTGFSPLHF; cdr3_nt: TGTGCCAGCAGCTCCGGGACAGGGTTTTCACCCCTCCACTTT
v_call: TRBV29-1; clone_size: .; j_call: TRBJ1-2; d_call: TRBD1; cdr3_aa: CSVSGTGYNYGYTF; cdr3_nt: TGCAGCGTTAGTGGGACAGGTTACAACTATGGCTACACCTTC
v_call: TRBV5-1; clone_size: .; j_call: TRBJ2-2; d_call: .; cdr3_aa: CASSLEGGTVGELFF; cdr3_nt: TGCGCCAGCAGCTTGGAGGGGGGAACCGTCGGGGAGCTGTTTTTT
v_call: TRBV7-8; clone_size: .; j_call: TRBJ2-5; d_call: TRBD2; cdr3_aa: CASSTAGGGETQYF; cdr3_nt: TGTGCCAGCAGCACAGCGGGGGGGGGAGAGACCCAGTACTTC
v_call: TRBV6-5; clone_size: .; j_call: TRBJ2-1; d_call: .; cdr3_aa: CASSTTYSPGDEQFF; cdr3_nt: TGTGCCAGCAGTACTACCTATTCCCCCGGCGATGAGCAGTTCTTC
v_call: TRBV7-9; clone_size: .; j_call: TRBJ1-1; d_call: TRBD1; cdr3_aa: CASSPPGQGTSMNTEAFF; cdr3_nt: TGTGCCAGCAGCCCTCCGGGACAGGGGACCTCAATGAACACTGAAGCTTTCTTT
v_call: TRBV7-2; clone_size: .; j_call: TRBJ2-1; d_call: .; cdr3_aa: CASSLAYNEQFF; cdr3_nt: TGTGCCAGCAGCTTAGCATACAATGAGCAGTTCTTC
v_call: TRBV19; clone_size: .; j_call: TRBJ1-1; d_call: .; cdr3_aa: CASSPLREGTEAFF; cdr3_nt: TGTGCCAGTAGTCCTCTTCGAGAAGGAACTGAAGCTTTCTTT
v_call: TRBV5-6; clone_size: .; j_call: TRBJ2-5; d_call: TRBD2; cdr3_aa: CASLRGGRQETQYF; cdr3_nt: TGTGCCAGCTTGCGGGGGGGCCGCCAAGAGACCCAGTACTTC
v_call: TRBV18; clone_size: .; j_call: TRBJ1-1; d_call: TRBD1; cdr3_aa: CASSHWDSMNTEAFF; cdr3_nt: TGTGCCAGCTCACACTGGGACAGCATGAACACTGAAGCTTTCTTT
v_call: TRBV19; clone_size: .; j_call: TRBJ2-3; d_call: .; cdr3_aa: CASIRDLQGRCAQYF; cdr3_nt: TGTGCCAGTATACGGGACCTCCAAGGAAGGTGTGCGCAGTATTTT
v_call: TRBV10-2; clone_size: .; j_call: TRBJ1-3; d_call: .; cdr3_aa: CASREDNSGNTIYF; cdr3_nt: TGCGCCAGCAGAGAGGACAACTCTGGAAACACCATATATTTT
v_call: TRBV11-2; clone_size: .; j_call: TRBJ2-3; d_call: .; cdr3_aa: CASSPSTDTQYF; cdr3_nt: TGTGCCAGCAGCCCCAGCACAGATACGCAGTATTTT
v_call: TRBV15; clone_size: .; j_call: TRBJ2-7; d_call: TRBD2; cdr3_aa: CATSRGAGGPYEQYF; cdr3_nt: TGTGCCACCAGCAGAGGGGCGGGGGGACCCTACGAGCAGTACTTC
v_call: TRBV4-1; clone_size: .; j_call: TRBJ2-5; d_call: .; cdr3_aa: CASSQPRTGRMTQYF; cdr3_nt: TGCGCCAGCAGCCAACCTCGGACCGGCCGGATGACCCAGTACTTC
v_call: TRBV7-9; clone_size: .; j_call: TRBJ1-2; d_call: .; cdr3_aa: CASSLLPRDAIYGYTF; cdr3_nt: TGTGCCAGCAGCTTACTTCCCCGGGACGCTATCTATGGCTACACCTTC
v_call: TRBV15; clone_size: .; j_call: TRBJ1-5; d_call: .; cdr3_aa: CATSREGQDHQPQHF; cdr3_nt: TGTGCCACCAGCAGAGAGGGGCAAGACCATCAGCCCCAGCATTTT
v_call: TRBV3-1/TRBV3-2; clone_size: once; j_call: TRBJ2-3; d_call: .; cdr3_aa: CASSQGGRVDTQYF; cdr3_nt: TGTGCCAGCAGCCAAGGGGGACGGGTAGATACGCAGTATTTT
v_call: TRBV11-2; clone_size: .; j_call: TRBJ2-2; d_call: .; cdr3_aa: CASSLDSGELFF; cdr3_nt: TGTGCCAGCAGCTTAGATAGCGGGGAGCTGTTTTTT
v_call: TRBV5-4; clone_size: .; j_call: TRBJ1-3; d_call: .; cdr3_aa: CASSLDSSGNTIYF; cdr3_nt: TGTGCCAGCAGCTTGGACTCCTCTGGAAACACCATATATTTT
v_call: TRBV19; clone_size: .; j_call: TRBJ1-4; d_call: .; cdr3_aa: CASSIRRDGEKLFF; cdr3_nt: TGTGCCAGTAGTATTCGGCGGGACGGTGAAAAACTGTTTTTT
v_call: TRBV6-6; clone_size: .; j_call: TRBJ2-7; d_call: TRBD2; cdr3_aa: CASSWGGIYEQYF; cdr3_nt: TGTGCCAGCTCCTGGGGAGGGATATACGAGCAGTACTTC
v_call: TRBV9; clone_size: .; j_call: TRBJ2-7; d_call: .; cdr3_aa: CATVGGTYEQYF; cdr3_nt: TGTGCTACTGTAGGGGGGACCTACGAGCAGTACTTC
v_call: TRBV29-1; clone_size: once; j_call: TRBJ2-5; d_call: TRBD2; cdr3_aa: CSVESEGLGGETQYF; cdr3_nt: TGCAGCGTTGAAAGCGAGGGACTAGGGGGAGAGACCCAGTACTTC
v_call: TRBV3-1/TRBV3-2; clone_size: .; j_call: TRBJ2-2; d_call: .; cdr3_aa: CASSQENRETGELFF; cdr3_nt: TGTGCCAGCAGCCAAGAGAATAGGGAAACCGGGGAGCTGTTTTTT
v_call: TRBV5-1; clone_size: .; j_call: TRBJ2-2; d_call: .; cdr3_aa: CASSVLGGYTGELFF; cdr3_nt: TGCGCCAGCAGCGTCCTTGGGGGGTACACCGGGGAGCTGTTTTTT
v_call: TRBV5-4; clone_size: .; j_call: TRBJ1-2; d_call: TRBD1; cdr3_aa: CASSLTGVRAGYTF; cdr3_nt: TGTGCCAGCAGCTTAACAGGGGTTAGGGCTGGCTACACCTTC
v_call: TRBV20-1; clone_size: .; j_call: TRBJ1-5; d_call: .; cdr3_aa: CSASRGRDASSNQPQHF; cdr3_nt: TGCAGTGCTAGTCGAGGCCGGGACGCATCTAGCAATCAGCCCCAGCATTTT
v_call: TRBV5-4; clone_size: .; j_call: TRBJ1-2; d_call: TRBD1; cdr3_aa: CASSLGTYRGPYGYTF; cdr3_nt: TGTGCCAGCAGCTTGGGGACCTACAGGGGGCCCTATGGCTACACCTTC
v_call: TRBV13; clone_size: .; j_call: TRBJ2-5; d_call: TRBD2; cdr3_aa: CASSPTPGLAGGLVETQYF; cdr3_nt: TGTGCCAGCAGCCCTACCCCGGGACTAGCGGGGGGGCTGGTGGAGACCCAGTACTTC
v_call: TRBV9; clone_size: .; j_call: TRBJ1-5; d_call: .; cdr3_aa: CASSVAGDQPQHF; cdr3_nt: TGTGCCAGCAGCGTAGCAGGGGACCAGCCCCAGCATTTT
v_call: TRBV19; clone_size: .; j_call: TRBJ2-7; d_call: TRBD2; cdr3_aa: CATSREGNSYEQYF; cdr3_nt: TGTGCCACCTCCCGGGAGGGAAACTCCTACGAGCAGTACTTC
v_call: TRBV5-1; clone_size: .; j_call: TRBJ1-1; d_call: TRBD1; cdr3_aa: CASSPRTGGLPEAFF; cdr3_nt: TGCGCCAGCAGCCCCCGGACAGGGGGTTTGCCTGAAGCTTTCTTT
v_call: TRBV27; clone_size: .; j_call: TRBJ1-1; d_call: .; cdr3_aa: CASSLGRNTEAFF; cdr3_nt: TGTGCCAGCAGTTTAGGCAGGAACACTGAAGCTTTCTTT
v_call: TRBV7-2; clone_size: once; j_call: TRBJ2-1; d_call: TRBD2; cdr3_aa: CASSFLAGGNEQFF; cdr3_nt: TGTGCCAGCAGCTTTCTAGCGGGGGGGAATGAGCAGTTCTTC
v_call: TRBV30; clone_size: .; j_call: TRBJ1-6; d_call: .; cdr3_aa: CASNLPGTTFHF; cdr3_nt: TGTGCCTCGAACCTTCCCGGGACAACGTTCCACTTT
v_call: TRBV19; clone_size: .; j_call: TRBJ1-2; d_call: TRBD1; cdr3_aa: CASSPGQGLINYGYTF; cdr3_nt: TGTGCCAGTAGTCCGGGACAGGGATTAATTAACTATGGCTACACCTTC
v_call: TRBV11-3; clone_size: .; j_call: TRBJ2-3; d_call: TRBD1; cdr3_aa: CASTRQGGPSTDTQYF; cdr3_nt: TGTGCCAGCACCCGACAGGGGGGACCAAGCACAGATACGCAGTATTTT
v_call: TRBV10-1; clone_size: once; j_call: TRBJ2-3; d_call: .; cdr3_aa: CASSEPVLLALAPDTQYF; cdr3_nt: TGCGCCAGCAGTGAGCCAGTCCTTCTGGCGTTGGCCCCAGATACGCAGTATTTT
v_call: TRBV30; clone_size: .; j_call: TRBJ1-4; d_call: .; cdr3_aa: CAWSVLPFGLLGSTSYGEKLFF; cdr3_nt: TGTGCCTGGAGTGTACTCCCCTTTGGGTTGTTGGGTAGTACTTCCTATGGTGAAAAACTGTTTTTT
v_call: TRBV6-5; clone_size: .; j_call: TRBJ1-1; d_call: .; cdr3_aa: CASTGTGTMGTEAFF; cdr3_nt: TGTGCCAGCACCGGAACCGGGACAATGGGGACTGAAGCTTTCTTT
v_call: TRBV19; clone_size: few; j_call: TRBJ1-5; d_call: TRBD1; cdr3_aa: CASSGTDNQPQHF; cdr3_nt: TGTGCCAGTAGCGGGACAGACAATCAGCCCCAGCATTTT
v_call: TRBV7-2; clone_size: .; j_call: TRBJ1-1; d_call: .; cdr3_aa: CASSLVYGGSGTEAFF; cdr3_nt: TGTGCCAGCAGCTTAGTTTACGGGGGTTCAGGCACTGAAGCTTTCTTT
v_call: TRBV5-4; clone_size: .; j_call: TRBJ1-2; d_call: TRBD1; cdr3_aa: CASSWDREGYTF; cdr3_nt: TGTGCCAGCAGCTGGGACAGGGAAGGCTACACCTTC
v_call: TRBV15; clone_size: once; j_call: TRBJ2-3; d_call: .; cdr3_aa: CATSKDFRDTQYF; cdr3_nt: TGTGCCACCAGCAAGGACTTTCGGGATACGCAGTATTTT
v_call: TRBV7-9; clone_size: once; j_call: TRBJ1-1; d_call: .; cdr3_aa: CASSLAEVTNTEAFF; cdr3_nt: TGTGCCAGCAGCTTAGCGGAGGTTACGAACACTGAAGCTTTCTTT
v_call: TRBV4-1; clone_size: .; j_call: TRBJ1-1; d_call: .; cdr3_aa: CASSPGGTEAFF; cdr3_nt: TGCGCCAGTAGCCCTGGGGGGACTGAAGCTTTCTTT
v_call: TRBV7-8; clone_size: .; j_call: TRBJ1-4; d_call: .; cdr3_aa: CASSFLHRDTKGSEKLFF; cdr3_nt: TGTGCCAGCAGCTTTCTCCACCGGGACACCAAAGGAAGTGAAAAACTGTTTTTT
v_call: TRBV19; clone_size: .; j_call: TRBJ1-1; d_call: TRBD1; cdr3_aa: CASSLRTGTNTEAFF; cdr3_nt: TGTGCCAGTAGTCTCCGGACAGGTACTAACACTGAAGCTTTCTTT
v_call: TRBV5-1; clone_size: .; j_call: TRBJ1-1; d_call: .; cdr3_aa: CASHGTRGLVNTEAFF; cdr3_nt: TGCGCCAGCCATGGTACCCGCGGGTTGGTGAACACTGAAGCTTTCTTT
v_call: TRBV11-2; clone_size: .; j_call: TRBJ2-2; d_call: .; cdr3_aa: CASSSWRTGELFF; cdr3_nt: TGTGCCAGCAGTTCCTGGCGGACCGGGGAGCTGTTTTTT
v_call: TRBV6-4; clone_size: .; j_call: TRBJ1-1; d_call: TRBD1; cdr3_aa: CASSDTTGGTTEAFF; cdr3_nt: TGTGCCAGCAGTGACACTACAGGGGGGACCACTGAAGCTTTCTTT
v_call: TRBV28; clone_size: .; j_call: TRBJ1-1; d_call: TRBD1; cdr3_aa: CASRPSGQSNTEAFF; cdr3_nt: TGTGCCAGCAGACCGTCGGGACAGTCGAACACTGAAGCTTTCTTT
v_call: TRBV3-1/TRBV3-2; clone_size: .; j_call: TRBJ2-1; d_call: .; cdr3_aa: CASSQAVSEQFF; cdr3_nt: TGTGCCAGCAGCCAAGCAGTAAGTGAGCAGTTCTTC
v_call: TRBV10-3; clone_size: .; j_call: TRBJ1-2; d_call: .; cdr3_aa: CATHSGTDYGYTF; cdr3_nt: TGTGCCACCCATTCCGGGACGGACTATGGCTACACCTTC